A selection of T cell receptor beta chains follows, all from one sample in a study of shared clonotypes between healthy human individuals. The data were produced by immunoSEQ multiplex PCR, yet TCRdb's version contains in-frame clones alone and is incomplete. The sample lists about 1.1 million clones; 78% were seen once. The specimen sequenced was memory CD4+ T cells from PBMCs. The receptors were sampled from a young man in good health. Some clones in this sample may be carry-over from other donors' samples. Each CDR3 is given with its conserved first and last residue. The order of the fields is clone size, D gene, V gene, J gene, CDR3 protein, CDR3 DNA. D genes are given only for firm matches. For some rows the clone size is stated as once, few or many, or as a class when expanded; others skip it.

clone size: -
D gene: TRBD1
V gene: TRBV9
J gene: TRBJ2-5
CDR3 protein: CASSVETGGQETQYF
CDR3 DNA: TGTGCCAGCAGCGTCGAGACAGGGGGGCAAGAGACCCAGTACTTC

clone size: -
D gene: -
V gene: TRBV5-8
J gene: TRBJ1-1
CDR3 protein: CASSLEGIAEAFF
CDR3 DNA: TGTGCCAGCAGCTTGGAGGGGATCGCTGAAGCTTTCTTT

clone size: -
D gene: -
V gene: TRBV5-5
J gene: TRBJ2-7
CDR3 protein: CASSFEGPYYEQYF
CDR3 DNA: TGTGCCAGCAGTTTCGAGGGGCCCTACTACGAGCAGTACTTC

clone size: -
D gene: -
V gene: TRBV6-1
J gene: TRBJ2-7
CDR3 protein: CASSGRSGFYEQYF
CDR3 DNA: TGTGCCAGCAGTGGCCGGAGCGGATTCTACGAGCAGTACTTC

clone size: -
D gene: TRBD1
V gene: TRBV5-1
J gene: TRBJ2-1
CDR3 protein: CASSLSAPSGRGHVFEQFF
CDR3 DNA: TGCGCCAGCAGCTTGTCGGCCCCTTCGGGCAGGGGGCATGTTTTTGAGCAGTTCTTC

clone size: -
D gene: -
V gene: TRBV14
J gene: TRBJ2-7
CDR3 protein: CASSTTQTYEQYF
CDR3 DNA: TGTGCCAGCAGTACCACACAGACCTACGAGCAGTACTTC

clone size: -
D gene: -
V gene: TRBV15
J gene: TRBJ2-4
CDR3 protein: CATSREGQLAKNIQYF
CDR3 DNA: TGTGCCACCAGCAGAGAAGGACAACTAGCCAAAAACATTCAGTACTTC

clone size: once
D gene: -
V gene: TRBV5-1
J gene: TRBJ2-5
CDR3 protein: CASSSGAGETQYF
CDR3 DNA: TGCGCCAGCAGCTCAGGGGCTGGCGAGACCCAGTACTTC

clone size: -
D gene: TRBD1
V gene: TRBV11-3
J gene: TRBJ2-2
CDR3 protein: CASSGQGTGELFF
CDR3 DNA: TGTGCCAGCAGCGGACAGGGTACCGGGGAGCTGTTTTTT

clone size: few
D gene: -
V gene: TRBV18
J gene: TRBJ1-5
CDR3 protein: CASSPDGTKAQHF
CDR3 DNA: TGTGCCAGCTCACCAGATGGTACAAAGGCCCAGCATTTT

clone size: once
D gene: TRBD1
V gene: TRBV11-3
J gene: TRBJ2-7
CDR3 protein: CASSEAGTGSHEQYF
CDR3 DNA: TGTGCCAGCAGCGAGGCCGGGACAGGTAGCCACGAGCAGTACTTC

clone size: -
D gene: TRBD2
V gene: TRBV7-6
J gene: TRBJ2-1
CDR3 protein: CASSFYRGTSGRNEQFF
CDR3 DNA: TGTGCCAGCAGCTTCTATCGGGGGACTAGCGGGAGGAATGAGCAGTTCTTC

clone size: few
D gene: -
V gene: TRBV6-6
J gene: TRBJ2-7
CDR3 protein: CASSLPGRAYEQYF
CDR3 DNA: TGTGCCAGCAGTCTCCCCGGACGAGCCTACGAGCAGTACTTC

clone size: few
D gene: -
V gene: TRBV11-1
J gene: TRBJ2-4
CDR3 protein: CASSQGQGRLYF
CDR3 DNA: TGTGCCAGCAGTCAGGGACAAGGGCGGTTGTACTTC

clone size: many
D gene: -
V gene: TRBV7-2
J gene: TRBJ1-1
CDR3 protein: CASSSRWGETEAFF
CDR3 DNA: TGTGCCAGCAGCTCAAGGTGGGGGGAGACTGAAGCTTTCTTT